These 22 T cell receptor beta chains came from one sample sequenced in a study of cytomegalovirus exposure and HLA in healthy donors. PCR was performed using 60 Vbeta and 13 Jbeta primers. Sequencing used immunoSEQ multiplex PCR; TCRdb keeps in-frame clones, though not all of them. This repertoire shows 65,000 or so clones, around four fifths found once; its top ten account for 3%. Input material: PBMCs. These receptors were obtained from a girl aged 10 to 17 in good health and CMV-seropositive.

The chain is built from TRBV6-1 and TRBJ1-2; the D is unclear. V lost 6 bases and J 7 bases, leaving 6 bases between the germline ends. Per the germline V gene, CDR1 is MNHNS and CDR2 is SASEGT. The length of the CDR3 is 10 residues. CDR3 nucleotides: TGTGCCAGCAGGTTTCTTGGCTACACCTTC. It yields the protein CASRFLGYTF.

The chain links TRBV5-1 to TRBJ2-1, with D perhaps matching TRBD1 (6 bases). V was shortened by 0 bases and J by 15 bases, with 13 bases between the two germline ends. The CDR3 runs 12 residues. CDR1 is SGHRS, CDR2 YFSETQ, per germline. The CDR3 loop reads CASSLGLQGPFF. CDR3 bases: TGCGCCAGCAGCTTGGGCCTACAGGGCCCGTTCTTC. Based on the CDR3 plus reference TRBV5-1 and TRBJ2-1, the full variable domain is KAGVTQTPRYLIKTRGQQVTLSCSPISGHRSVSWYQQTPGQGLQFLFEYFSETQRNKGNFPGRFSGRQFSNSRSEMNVSTLELGDSALYLCASSLGLQGPFFGPGTRLTVL.

By its share, this clone is medium-sized. DNA of the CDR3: TGTGCCTGGAGTAGTACAGTCAATCAGCCCCAGCATTTT. It encodes CAWSSTVNQPQHF. The chain employs TRBV30 and TRBJ1-5; D not resolved. The germline CDR1 and CDR2 sequences are GTSNPN and SVGIG (reference sequence). CDR3 size: 13 residues. The germline V and J ends were trimmed by 2 bases and 3 bases, with 8 bases remaining between them.

This rearrangement joins TRBV11-2 to TRBJ1-6, with a tentative D call TRBD1 (6 bases). V gave up 7 bases and J gave up 10 bases, with 17 bases separating them. CDR1 is SGHAT and CDR2 is FQNNGV in the germline V gene. The CDR3 runs 14 residues. CDR3 residues: CASNSEGGGSPLHF. The CDR3 nucleotides read TGTGCCAGCAACAGCGAGGGGGGAGGGTCACCCCTCCACTTT.

The chain links TRBV9 to TRBJ2-4, with D hard to call. The CDR3 is made up of 14 amino acids. V lost 1 base and J 3 bases, leaving 8 bases between the germline ends. The germline CDR1 and CDR2 sequences are SGDLS and YYNGEE. In DNA, the CDR3 is TGTGCCAGCAGCGTATCCCCCTTCAAAAACATTCAGTACTTC. Its translation: CASSVSPFKNIQYF.

The V call is TRBV6-5, the J call TRBJ1-2; TRBD1 might be the D (5 bases). V was pared by 5 bases and J by 8 bases, with 12 bases between. The CDR3 sequence is 12 residues long. The germline V gene encodes CDR1 MNHEY and CDR2 SVGAGI. Written as DNA, the CDR3 is TGTGCCAGCAGTCAGGGCCCCGGGGGCTACACCTTC. It is translated as CASSQGPGGYTF.

This clone has a handful of counts. The V gene is TRBV10-2, the J gene TRBJ2-2, with a possible D match to TRBD2 (5 bases). V was cut by 4 bases and J by 7 bases, with 13 bases left in between. This CDR3 is 14 amino acids long. CDR1 is WSHSY, CDR2 SAAADI, per germline. CDR3 in DNA: TGCGCCAGCAGTGGTAGCGTTCTGAGCGGGGAGCTGTTTTTT. Translated, it gives CASSGSVLSGELFF.

In nucleotides, the CDR3 is TGTGCCAGCAGCCGGAGACTAGCGGGAGGGGGTAATGAGCAGTTCTTC. It translates to CASSRRLAGGGNEQFF. J is TRBJ2-1 and V is TRBV28; TRBD2 matches at 14 bases. CDR3 length: 16 residues. The germline V gene encodes CDR1 MDHEN and CDR2 SYDVKM. The V segment lost 6 bases and the J segment 7 bases; nucleotides outside the gene matches: 8. The full variable domain, rest sourced from reference TRBV28 and TRBJ2-1, is DVKVTQSSRYLVKRTGEKVFLECVQDMDHENMFWYRQDPGLGLRLIYFSYDVKMKEKGDIPEGYSVSREKKERFSLILESASTNQTSMYLCASSRRLAGGGNEQFFGPGTRLTVL.

V and J are TRBV2 and TRBJ2-2, with 10 bases lining up with TRBD2. The junction had 7 bases not matched to a gene; V was cut back by 7 bases and J by 5 bases. The CDR3 runs to 15 residues. Germline lookup yields CDR1 SNHLY and CDR2 FYNNEI. The CDR3 sequence is CASKPSGRSTGELFF. CDR3 in DNA: TGTGCCAGCAAGCCTAGCGGGAGAAGTACCGGGGAGCTGTTTTTT.

This clone turned up a few times. This chain links TRBV5-6 with TRBJ2-1, with D maybe TRBD1 (5 bases). The CDR3 spans 15 residues. Germline values: CDR1 SGHDT, CDR2 YYEEEE. Trimming took off 2 bases at V and 5 bases at J, with 14 bases between the two ends. This CDR3 reads CASSLFRATDNEQFF. The DNA of the CDR3 is TGTGCCAGCAGCTTATTCAGGGCAACGGACAATGAGCAGTTCTTC.

The V gene is TRBV25-1, the J gene TRBJ2-1; a weak D match, TRBD2 (6 bases). Germline V gene data show CDR1 as MGHDK and CDR2 as SYGVNS. V lost 4 bases and J lost 0, with 13 bases in between. The CDR3 has 16 amino acids. Here the CDR3 reads CASSGVRGTSYNEQFF. In DNA, the CDR3 is TGTGCCAGCAGTGGAGTTCGCGGGACCTCCTACAATGAGCAGTTCTTC.

This sequence joins TRBV10-3 and TRBJ2-3, with D maybe TRBD1 (5 bases). This CDR3 region has 14 residues. V lost 5 bases, J lost 2 bases, and 11 bases lay in between. Germline V lookup: CDR1 ENHRY, CDR2 SYGVKD. CDR3 protein: CAISIDSTTDTQYF. The CDR3 coding sequence is TGTGCCATCAGTATAGACAGTACCACAGATACGCAGTATTTT.

This chain uses TRBV28 with TRBJ1-1; D is perhaps TRBD1 (5 bases). Deletions cut 2 bases from V and 0 bases from J, with 10 bases between. Germline-derived CDR1 and CDR2 are MDHEN and SYDVKM. CDR3 length equals 15 residues. Here the CDR3 reads CASSLIQEMNTEAFF. For the CDR3, the DNA is TGTGCCAGCAGTTTAATACAGGAGATGAACACTGAAGCTTTCTTT.

This chain connects TRBV15 to TRBJ2-1, with TRBD1 matching 8 bases. The CDR3 is 14 residues long. V shed 5 bases and J 6 bases; nucleotides not matched to a gene: 6. Germline V gene sequence: CDR1 LNHNV, CDR2 YYDKDF (reference sequence). Here the CDR3 DNA reads TGTGCCACCAGCGGAGGACAGGGTTTCAATGAGCAGTTCTTC. It is translated as CATSGGQGFNEQFF.

The chain recombines TRBV10-3 with TRBJ2-2; D call uncertain. The CDR3 length is 16 residues. CDR1 ENHRY and CDR2 SYGVKD come from the germline V gene. Trimming removed 3 bases from V and 0 bases from J, with 11 bases in between. The CDR3 loop is CAISELGRANTGELFF. In nucleotides, the CDR3 is TGTGCCATCAGTGAATTGGGTCGGGCGAACACCGGGGAGCTGTTTTTT.

V usage is TRBV29-1 and J usage is TRBJ1-1; D ambiguous. Deletions cut 6 bases from V and 2 bases from J, with 13 bases between. CDR3 length: 13 residues. CDR1 SQVTM and CDR2 ANQGSEA come from the germline V gene. The CDR3 nucleotides are TGCAGCGTCTTTCTGGGCCGAAACACTGAAGCTTTCTTT. Translation gives CSVFLGRNTEAFF.

The rearrangement joins TRBV6-1 to TRBJ2-1, with D possibly TRBD2 on 6 matching bases. V was shortened by 2 bases and J by 12 bases, with 14 bases between the two germline ends. The CDR3 covers 13 residues. The germline gives CDR1 MNHNS, CDR2 SASEGT. The CDR3 region has the DNA TGTGCCAGCAGTGAACGCGTGGGGGAGGTGCAGTTCTTC. It codes for CASSERVGEVQFF.

Here the CDR3 DNA reads TGTGCCAGCAGTGAACGAGGGGGAGACTGGACGCAGTATTTT. Translating it yields CASSERGGDWTQYF. This sequence joins TRBV2 and TRBJ2-3, with D perhaps TRBD1 (6 bases). The germline CDR1 and CDR2 sequences are SNHLY and FYNNEI. The CDR3 is 14 residues long. The V end was cut by 2 bases, the J end by 9 bases, with 15 bases between.

The V call is TRBV7-2, the J call TRBJ1-5, with D possibly being TRBD1 (6 bases). The CDR3 is made up of 14 amino acids. V gave up 1 base and J gave up 2 bases, with 6 bases separating them. The germline V gene has CDR1 SGHTA and CDR2 FQGNSA. The CDR3 DNA follows: TGTGCCAGCAGCTTAGACAGGGGCAATCAGCCCCAGCATTTT. Amino acid sequence: CASSLDRGNQPQHF. The full variable domain, in which reference TRBV7-2 and TRBJ1-5 provide the parts outside the CDR3, is GAGVSQSPSNKVTEKGKDVELRCDPISGHTALYWYRQSLGQGLEFLIYFQGNSAPDKSGLPSDRFSAERTGGSVSTLTIQRTQQEDSAVYLCASSLDRGNQPQHFGDGTRLSIL.

The genes are TRBV7-9 and TRBJ1-2; D not resolved. Germline-derived CDR1 and CDR2 are SEHNR and FQNEAQ (reference sequence). Trimming shortened V by 5 bases and J by 1 base, and 8 bases separated the two germline ends. The CDR3 consists of 13 residues. CDR3: CASSEAVNYGYTF. The CDR3 nucleotides are TGTGCCAGCAGCGAAGCCGTTAACTATGGCTACACCTTC. Full variable domain (rest looked up from reference TRBV7-9 and TRBJ1-2): DTGVSQNPRHKITKRGQNVTFRCDPISEHNRLYWYRQTLGQGPEFLTYFQNEAQLEKSRLLSDRFSAERPKGSFSTLEIQRTEQGDSAMYLCASSEAVNYGYTFGSGTRLTVV.

The chain links TRBV28 to TRBJ1-1; 8 bases are a match to TRBD1. The CDR3 runs to 15 residues. The J segment lost 3 bases and the V segment lost 7 bases, leaving 10 bases of the junction unmatched. The germline V gene encodes CDR1 MDHEN and CDR2 SYDVKM. The CDR3 DNA reads TGTGCCAGCAAAGAGACAGGGGTAGGGGACACTGAAGCTTTCTTT. Protein product: CASKETGVGDTEAFF.

In its sample, this clone was seen a few times. The chain combines TRBV30 with TRBJ1-6, with D hard to call. Trimming took off 5 bases at V and 10 bases at J, with 12 bases between the two ends. The V gene's germline CDR1 is GTSNPN and CDR2 SVGIG (reference sequence). This CDR3 is built from 12 residues. The CDR3 spells CAWQVVESPLHF. As DNA, the CDR3 is TGTGCCTGGCAGGTGGTAGAGTCACCCCTCCACTTT.